This T cell receptor (beta chain) was observed in a study of T-cell memory formation after mild COVID-19. Study-wide context: There were largely donor-specific TCR clusters. Regarding the study as a whole: Pre-infection memory carried some responding clones, suggesting that cross-reactive memory joined. Clones that got smaller from day 15 to 85 had even CD4/CD8, while clones growing later tipped toward CD4+.

This clonotype was detected a few times. What it recognizes is unknown. Amplification by 5'RACE using constant-segment primers produced TCR alpha and TCR beta cDNA libraries that carried sample barcodes and UMIs. TCRdb recomputed calls from the 5' RACE reads with MiXCR, one row per CDR3 protein. This sample has about 200,000 distinct CDR3 sequences; just over 9.5% occur once, and the top ten carry 3% to 4%. Per the germline V gene, CDR1 is LGHNA and CDR2 is YSLEER. The CDR3 spans 17 residues. V lost 4 bases and J 4 bases, leaving 19 bases between the germline ends. The chain links TRBV4-3 to TRBJ1-4; tentatively, D is TRBD1 (5 bases). The sequence came from a man aged 18 to 35 who had mild COVID-19 (a few samples of this study predate the infection). Cell type and time point are not known. Sequenced material: PBMCs or a T cell subset sorted from them (not recorded which). The CDR3 sequence: CASSRQAGTFSNEKLFF. The DNA of the CDR3 is TGCGCCAGCAGCCGCCAAGCAGGGACCTTCAGTAATGAAAAACTGTTTTTT.